A selection of T cell receptor beta chains follows, all from one sample in a study of cytomegalovirus exposure and HLA in healthy donors. Sequencing used immunoSEQ multiplex PCR; TCRdb keeps in-frame clones, though not all of them. This sample has some 180,000 clones; roughly nine tenths occur once, and the top ten carry under 1.2%. Sequences were obtained from PBMCs. These receptors came from a boy between 2 and 10 years old in good health and CMV-seronegative. Both conserved end residues are part of each CDR3. Each record gives: D gene, clone size, J gene, V gene, CDR3 protein, CDR3 DNA. A D gene is named only where the DNA matches it firmly. The listing skips clone size in some rows; elsewhere it reads once, few, many or a size class.

d_call: TRBD1
clone_size: NA
j_call: TRBJ1-4
v_call: TRBV14
cdr3_aa: CASSQIGSKPGQGRGKLFF
cdr3_nt: TGTGCCAGCAGCCAGATTGGGAGTAAACCGGGACAGGGGAGGGGAAAACTGTTTTTT

d_call: TRBD1
clone_size: NA
j_call: TRBJ1-1
v_call: TRBV11-2
cdr3_aa: CASSLPGTGTNTEAFF
cdr3_nt: TGTGCCAGCAGCTTACCCGGGACAGGGACAAACACTGAAGCTTTCTTT

d_call: NA
clone_size: NA
j_call: TRBJ2-1
v_call: TRBV7-2
cdr3_aa: CASNPPGRDYNEQFF
cdr3_nt: TGTGCCAGCAACCCCCCCGGGAGAGACTACAATGAGCAGTTCTTC

d_call: NA
clone_size: NA
j_call: TRBJ2-1
v_call: TRBV28
cdr3_aa: CASSGYRASYNEQFF
cdr3_nt: TGTGCCAGCAGTGGCTACAGGGCCTCCTACAATGAGCAGTTCTTC

d_call: TRBD2
clone_size: NA
j_call: TRBJ2-2
v_call: TRBV7-3
cdr3_aa: CASSSLAGEAGELFF
cdr3_nt: TGTGCCAGCAGCTCCCTAGCGGGGGAGGCCGGGGAGCTGTTTTTT

d_call: TRBD1
clone_size: NA
j_call: TRBJ1-2
v_call: TRBV7-3
cdr3_aa: CASSGSGGYGYTF
cdr3_nt: TGTGCCAGCAGCGGCTCAGGGGGCTATGGCTACACCTTC

d_call: TRBD1
clone_size: NA
j_call: TRBJ2-1
v_call: TRBV5-6
cdr3_aa: CASAGGFGSMGNEQFF
cdr3_nt: TGTGCCAGCGCAGGGGGTTTCGGCTCCATGGGAAATGAGCAGTTCTTC

d_call: TRBD1
clone_size: NA
j_call: TRBJ1-2
v_call: TRBV28
cdr3_aa: CASSTSGQGRLGYTF
cdr3_nt: TGTGCCAGCTCCACCTCAGGACAGGGGCGATTGGGTTACACCTTC

d_call: NA
clone_size: NA
j_call: TRBJ1-1
v_call: TRBV5-8
cdr3_aa: CASSQSRGREAFF
cdr3_nt: TGTGCCAGCAGCCAAAGTAGGGGTAGGGAAGCTTTCTTT

d_call: NA
clone_size: NA
j_call: TRBJ2-7
v_call: TRBV7-3
cdr3_aa: CASSVTGVFPKAYEQYF
cdr3_nt: TGTGCCAGCAGCGTTACCGGGGTGTTCCCGAAGGCCTACGAGCAGTACTTC

d_call: TRBD2
clone_size: NA
j_call: TRBJ2-6
v_call: TRBV7-9
cdr3_aa: CASSPWTSGKASGANVLTF
cdr3_nt: TGTGCCAGCAGCCCTTGGACTAGCGGGAAAGCCTCTGGGGCCAACGTCCTGACTTTC

d_call: NA
clone_size: NA
j_call: TRBJ1-1
v_call: TRBV21-1
cdr3_aa: CASSKGDTEAFF
cdr3_nt: TGTGCCAGCAGCAAGGGAGACACTGAAGCTTTCTTT

d_call: NA
clone_size: NA
j_call: TRBJ1-1
v_call: TRBV5-4
cdr3_aa: CASSPVGDMNTEAFF
cdr3_nt: TGTGCCAGCAGCCCTGTCGGTGACATGAACACTGAAGCTTTCTTT

d_call: NA
clone_size: NA
j_call: TRBJ1-1
v_call: TRBV19
cdr3_aa: CASRMDSSAEAFF
cdr3_nt: TGTGCCAGTAGGATGGACAGTTCCGCTGAAGCTTTCTTT

d_call: NA
clone_size: NA
j_call: TRBJ1-1
v_call: TRBV11-2
cdr3_aa: CASSWVGQEEAFF
cdr3_nt: TGTGCCAGCAGCTGGGTGGGACAAGAAGAAGCTTTCTTT

d_call: NA
clone_size: NA
j_call: TRBJ1-5
v_call: TRBV4-2
cdr3_aa: CASSQAGRYQPQHF
cdr3_nt: TGTGCCAGCAGCCAAGCGGGAAGATATCAGCCCCAGCATTTT

d_call: TRBD1
clone_size: NA
j_call: TRBJ2-7
v_call: TRBV9
cdr3_aa: CASSSTDRGSHEQYF
cdr3_nt: TGTGCCAGCAGCTCAACCGACAGGGGGTCCCACGAGCAGTACTTC

d_call: NA
clone_size: NA
j_call: TRBJ2-1
v_call: TRBV6-5
cdr3_aa: CASRTGHEQFF
cdr3_nt: TGTGCCAGCAGAACAGGTCATGAGCAGTTCTTC

d_call: NA
clone_size: NA
j_call: TRBJ2-5
v_call: TRBV6-1
cdr3_aa: CASSQQGRETQYF
cdr3_nt: TGTGCCAGCAGTCAACAGGGAAGAGAGACCCAGTACTTC

d_call: TRBD2
clone_size: NA
j_call: TRBJ2-7
v_call: TRBV5-1
cdr3_aa: CASTWDGGSYEQYF
cdr3_nt: TGCGCCAGCACCTGGGACGGGGGGTCCTACGAGCAGTACTTC

d_call: TRBD1
clone_size: NA
j_call: TRBJ2-1
v_call: TRBV6-5
cdr3_aa: CASSPTGTGTDEQFF
cdr3_nt: TGTGCCAGCAGCCCCACCGGGACAGGGACGGATGAGCAGTTCTTC

d_call: TRBD1
clone_size: NA
j_call: TRBJ2-2
v_call: TRBV29-1
cdr3_aa: CSAIRPGQGAWGTGELFF
cdr3_nt: TGCAGCGCTATACGGCCGGGACAGGGGGCTTGGGGCACCGGGGAGCTGTTTTTT

d_call: TRBD1
clone_size: NA
j_call: TRBJ2-7
v_call: TRBV28
cdr3_aa: CASRPDPDRGQPYEQYF
cdr3_nt: TGTGCCAGCAGGCCCGACCCCGACAGGGGGCAACCCTACGAGCAGTACTTC

d_call: NA
clone_size: NA
j_call: TRBJ1-5
v_call: TRBV6-5
cdr3_aa: CASSYGRHSNQPQHF
cdr3_nt: TGTGCCAGCAGCTACGGGCGCCATAGCAATCAGCCCCAGCATTTT

d_call: TRBD2
clone_size: NA
j_call: TRBJ2-7
v_call: TRBV29-1
cdr3_aa: CSVELTSGTVYEQYF
cdr3_nt: TGCAGCGTTGAACTAACTAGCGGGACGGTCTACGAGCAGTACTTC

d_call: NA
clone_size: NA
j_call: TRBJ2-1
v_call: TRBV6-6
cdr3_aa: CASSYGHIAANNEQFF
cdr3_nt: TGTGCCAGCAGTTACGGTCATATAGCGGCTAACAATGAGCAGTTCTTC

d_call: NA
clone_size: NA
j_call: TRBJ2-6
v_call: TRBV10-3
cdr3_aa: CAISFRESKSGANVLTF
cdr3_nt: TGTGCCATCAGCTTCCGGGAGTCTAAGTCTGGGGCCAACGTCCTGACTTTC

d_call: NA
clone_size: once
j_call: TRBJ2-3
v_call: TRBV5-1
cdr3_aa: CASSPRQTLDTQYF
cdr3_nt: TGCGCCAGCAGCCCCCGACAGACGCTTGATACGCAGTATTTT

d_call: NA
clone_size: NA
j_call: TRBJ1-3
v_call: TRBV6-1
cdr3_aa: CASCGTHGNTIYF
cdr3_nt: TGTGCCAGCTGCGGGACCCACGGAAACACCATATATTTT

d_call: TRBD1
clone_size: NA
j_call: TRBJ2-7
v_call: TRBV7-8
cdr3_aa: CASSGNPFGQASRYEQYF
cdr3_nt: TGTGCCAGCAGCGGAAACCCCTTCGGACAGGCCTCCCGCTACGAGCAGTACTTC

d_call: TRBD1
clone_size: NA
j_call: TRBJ1-2
v_call: TRBV19
cdr3_aa: CASSIIPGQGYGYTF
cdr3_nt: TGTGCCAGTAGTATAATCCCCGGACAGGGATATGGCTACACCTTC

d_call: TRBD2
clone_size: once
j_call: TRBJ2-1
v_call: TRBV11-3
cdr3_aa: CASSLPTSGTYNEQFF
cdr3_nt: TGTGCCAGCAGCTTACCTACTAGCGGGACTTACAATGAGCAGTTCTTC

d_call: TRBD1
clone_size: few
j_call: TRBJ1-6
v_call: TRBV27
cdr3_aa: CASTLRRQGLSSYNSPLHF
cdr3_nt: TGTGCCAGCACCCTCCGGAGACAGGGGCTAAGCTCCTATAATTCACCCCTCCACTTT